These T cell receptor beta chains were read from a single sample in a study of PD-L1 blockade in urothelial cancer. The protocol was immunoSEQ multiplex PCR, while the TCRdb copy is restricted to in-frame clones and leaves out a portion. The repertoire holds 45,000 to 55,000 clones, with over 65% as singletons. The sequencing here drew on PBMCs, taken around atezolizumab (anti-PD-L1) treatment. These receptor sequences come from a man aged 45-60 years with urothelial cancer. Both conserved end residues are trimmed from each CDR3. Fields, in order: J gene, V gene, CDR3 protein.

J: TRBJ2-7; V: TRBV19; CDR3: ASSSPPGQGTSSYEQY
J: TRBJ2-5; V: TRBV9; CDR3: ASSVVGGGDETQY
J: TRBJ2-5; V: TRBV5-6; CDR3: ASSSPQGWETQY
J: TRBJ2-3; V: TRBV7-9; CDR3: ASSPRLAGSVDTQY
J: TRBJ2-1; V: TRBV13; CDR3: ASSLAGQGPNEQF
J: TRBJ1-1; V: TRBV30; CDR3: AWSPGQGGEAF
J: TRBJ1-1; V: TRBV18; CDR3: ASSPLPLQGGSALNTEAF
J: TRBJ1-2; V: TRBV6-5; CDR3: ASGKTGTGYGYT
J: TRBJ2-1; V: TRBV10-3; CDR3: AISEGGRDYNEQF
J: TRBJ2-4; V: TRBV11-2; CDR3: ASSLQGGRNIQY
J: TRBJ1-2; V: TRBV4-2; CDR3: ASSSGLRGYT
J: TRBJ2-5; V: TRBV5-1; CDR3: ASSPTGAVQETQY
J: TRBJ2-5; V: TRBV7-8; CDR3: ASSFTVGRIGETQY
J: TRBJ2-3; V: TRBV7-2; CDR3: ASSSHSSTDTQY
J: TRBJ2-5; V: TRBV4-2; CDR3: ASSQETSGIRETQY
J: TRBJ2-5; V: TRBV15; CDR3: ATSRGAQETQY
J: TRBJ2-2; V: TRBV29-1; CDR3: SVEAPGVGELF
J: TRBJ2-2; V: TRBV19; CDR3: ASSIVGGQRNTGELF
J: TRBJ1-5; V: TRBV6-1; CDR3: ASSTERQGAQPQH
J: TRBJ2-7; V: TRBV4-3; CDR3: ASSQAAGGPYEQY
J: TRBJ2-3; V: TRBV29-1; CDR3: SVEGSGRVDTQY
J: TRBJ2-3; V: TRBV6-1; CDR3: ASSVTSGPPDTQY
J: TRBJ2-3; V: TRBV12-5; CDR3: ASGLGQGADTQY
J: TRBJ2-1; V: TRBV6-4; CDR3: ASSDRDRGSDEQF
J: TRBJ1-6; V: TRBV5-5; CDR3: ASRRGQGIGSPLH
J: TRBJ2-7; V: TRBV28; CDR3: ASSLGQLYEQY
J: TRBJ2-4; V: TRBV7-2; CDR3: ASSLGTENIQY
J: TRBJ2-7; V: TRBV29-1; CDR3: SVAGTGFNEQY
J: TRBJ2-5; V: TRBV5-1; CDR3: ASSLSGGGWGQETQY
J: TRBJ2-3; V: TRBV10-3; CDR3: AIRTPRGGDTDTQY
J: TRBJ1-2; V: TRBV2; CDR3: ASSATGGIYGYT
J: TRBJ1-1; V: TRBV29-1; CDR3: SANMGQGGTEAF
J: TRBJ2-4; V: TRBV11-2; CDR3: ASSLEAGRQNIQY
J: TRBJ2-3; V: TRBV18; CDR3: ASSLDRGRGTDTQY
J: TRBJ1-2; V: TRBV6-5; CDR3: ASRPTLGQGRGYT
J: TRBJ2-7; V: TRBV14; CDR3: ASSPRTGGFQY
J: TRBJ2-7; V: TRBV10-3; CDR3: AISEAGAYEQY
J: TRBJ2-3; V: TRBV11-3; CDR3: ASSSSTGFTDTQY
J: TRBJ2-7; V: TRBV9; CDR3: ASSVATSGYEQY
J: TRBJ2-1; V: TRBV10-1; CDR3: ASSGGSSYNEQF